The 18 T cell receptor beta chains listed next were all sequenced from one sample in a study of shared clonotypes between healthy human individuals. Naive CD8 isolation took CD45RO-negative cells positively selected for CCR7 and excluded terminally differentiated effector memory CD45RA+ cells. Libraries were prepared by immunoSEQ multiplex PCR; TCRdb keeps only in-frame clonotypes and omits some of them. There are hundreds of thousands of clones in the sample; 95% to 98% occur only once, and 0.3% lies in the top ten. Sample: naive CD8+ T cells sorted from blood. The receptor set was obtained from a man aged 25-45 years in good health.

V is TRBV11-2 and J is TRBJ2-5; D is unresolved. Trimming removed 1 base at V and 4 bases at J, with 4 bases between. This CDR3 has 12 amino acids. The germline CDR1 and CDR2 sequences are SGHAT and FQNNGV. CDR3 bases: TGTGCCAGCAGCTTAGTGCTAGAGACCCAGTACTTC. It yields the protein CASSLVLETQYF. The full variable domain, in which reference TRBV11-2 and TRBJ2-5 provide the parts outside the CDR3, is EAGVAQSPRYKIIEKRQSVAFWCNPISGHATLYWYQQILGQGPKLLIQFQNNGVVDDSQLPKDRFSAERLKGVDSTLKIQPAKLEDSAVYLCASSLVLETQYFGPGTRLLVL.

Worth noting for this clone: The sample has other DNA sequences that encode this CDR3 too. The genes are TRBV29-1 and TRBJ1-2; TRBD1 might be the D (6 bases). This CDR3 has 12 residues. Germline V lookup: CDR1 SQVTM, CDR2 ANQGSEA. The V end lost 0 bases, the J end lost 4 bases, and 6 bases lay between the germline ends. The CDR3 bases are TGCAGCGTTGAAGACAGGGGCTATGGCTACACCTTC. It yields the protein CSVEDRGYGYTF.

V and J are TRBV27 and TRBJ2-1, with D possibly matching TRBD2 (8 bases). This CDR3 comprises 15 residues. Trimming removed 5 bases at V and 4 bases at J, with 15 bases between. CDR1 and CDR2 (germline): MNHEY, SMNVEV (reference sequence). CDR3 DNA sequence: TGTGCCAGCAGTCCGGGGGGGACAGCTTACAATGAGCAGTTCTTC. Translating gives CASSPGGTAYNEQFF.

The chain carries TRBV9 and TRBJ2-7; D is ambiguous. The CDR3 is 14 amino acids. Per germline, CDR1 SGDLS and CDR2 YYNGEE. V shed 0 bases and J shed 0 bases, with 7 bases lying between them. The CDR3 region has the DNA TGTGCCAGCAGCGTAGGGAGTGCCTCCTACGAGCAGTACTTC. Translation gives CASSVGSASYEQYF. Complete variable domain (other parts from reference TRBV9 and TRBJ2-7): DSGVTQTPKHLITATGQRVTLRCSPRSGDLSVYWYQQSLDQGLQFLIQYYNGEERAKGNILERFSAQQFPDLHSELNLSSLELGDSALYFCASSVGSASYEQYFGPGTRLTVT.

For the CDR3, the DNA is TGTGCCAGCAGCGTACTCCGGGACTCAACATGGAATGAGCAGTTCTTC. Translating it yields CASSVLRDSTWNEQFF. The chain couples TRBV9 to TRBJ2-1; D perhaps matches TRBD2 (6 bases). Trimming removed 1 base from V and 7 bases from J, with 18 bases in between. CDR3 size: 16 residues. The germline V gene has CDR1 SGDLS and CDR2 YYNGEE.

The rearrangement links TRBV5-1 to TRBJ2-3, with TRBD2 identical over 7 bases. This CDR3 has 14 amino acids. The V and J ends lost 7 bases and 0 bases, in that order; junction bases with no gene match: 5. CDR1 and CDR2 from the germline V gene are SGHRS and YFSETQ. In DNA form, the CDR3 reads TGCGCCAGCCAAGCGGGGCCGAGCACAGATACGCAGTATTTT. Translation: CASQAGPSTDTQYF.

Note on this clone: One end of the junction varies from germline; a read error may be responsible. CDR3 DNA: TGCGCCGGCAGTGAGTCTTCCTACGAGCAGTACTTC. Residues: CAGSESSYEQYF. The rearrangement links TRBV10-2 to TRBJ2-7; D not certain. Per the germline V gene, CDR1 is WSHSY and CDR2 is SAAADI. The CDR3 consists of 12 residues.

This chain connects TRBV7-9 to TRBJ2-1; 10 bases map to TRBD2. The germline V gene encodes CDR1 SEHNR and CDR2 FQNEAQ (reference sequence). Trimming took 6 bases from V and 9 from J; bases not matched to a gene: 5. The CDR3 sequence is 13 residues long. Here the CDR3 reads CASSSLAGPEQFF. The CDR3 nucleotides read TGTGCCAGCAGTTCACTAGCGGGACCTGAGCAGTTCTTC.

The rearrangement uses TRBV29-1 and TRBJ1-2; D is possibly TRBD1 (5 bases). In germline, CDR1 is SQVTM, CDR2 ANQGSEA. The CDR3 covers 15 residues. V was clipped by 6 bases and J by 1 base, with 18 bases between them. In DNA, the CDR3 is TGCAGCGTGATTACCGGGGCGCCTCTTAACTATGGCTACACCTTC. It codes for CSVITGAPLNYGYTF. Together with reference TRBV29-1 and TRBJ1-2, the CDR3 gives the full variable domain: SAVISQKPSRDICQRGTSLTIQCQVDSQVTMMFWYRQQPGQSLTLIATANQGSEATYESGFVIDKFPISRPNLTFSTLTVSNMSPEDSSIYLCSVITGAPLNYGYTFGSGTRLTVV.

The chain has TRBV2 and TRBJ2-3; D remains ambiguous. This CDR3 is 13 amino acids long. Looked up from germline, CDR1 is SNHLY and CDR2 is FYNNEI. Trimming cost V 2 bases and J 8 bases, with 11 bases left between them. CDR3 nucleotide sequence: TGTGCCAGCAGTGAACCTCCGAAGAGTACGCAGTATTTT. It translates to CASSEPPKSTQYF.

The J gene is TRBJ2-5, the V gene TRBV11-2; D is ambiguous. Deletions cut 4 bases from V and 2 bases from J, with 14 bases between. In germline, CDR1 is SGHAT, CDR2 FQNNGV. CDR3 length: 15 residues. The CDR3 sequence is CASSSRQLRQETQYF. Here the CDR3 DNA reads TGTGCCAGCAGCTCTCGCCAGTTGCGGCAAGAGACCCAGTACTTC.

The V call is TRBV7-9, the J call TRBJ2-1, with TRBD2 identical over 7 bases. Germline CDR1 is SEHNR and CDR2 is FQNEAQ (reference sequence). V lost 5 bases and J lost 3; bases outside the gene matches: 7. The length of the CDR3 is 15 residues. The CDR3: CASSLGASGYNEQFF. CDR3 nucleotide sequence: TGTGCCAGCAGCCTAGGGGCTAGCGGCTACAATGAGCAGTTCTTC.

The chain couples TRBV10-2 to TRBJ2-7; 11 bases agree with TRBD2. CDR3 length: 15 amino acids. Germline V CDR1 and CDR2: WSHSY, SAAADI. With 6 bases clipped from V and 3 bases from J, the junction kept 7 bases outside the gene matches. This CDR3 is CASSRLAGRDYEQYF. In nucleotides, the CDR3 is TGCGCCAGCAGCAGACTAGCGGGACGAGACTACGAGCAGTACTTC.

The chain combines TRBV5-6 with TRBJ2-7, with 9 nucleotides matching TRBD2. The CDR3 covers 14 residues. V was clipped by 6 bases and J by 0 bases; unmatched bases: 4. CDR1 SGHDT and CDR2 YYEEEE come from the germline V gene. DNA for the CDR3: TGTGCCAGCACCGAACTAGCGGGCTCCTACGAGCAGTACTTC. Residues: CASTELAGSYEQYF.

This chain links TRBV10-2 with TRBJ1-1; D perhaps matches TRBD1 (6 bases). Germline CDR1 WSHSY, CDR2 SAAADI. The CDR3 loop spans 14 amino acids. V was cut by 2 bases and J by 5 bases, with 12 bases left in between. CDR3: CASSEVGAQTEAFF. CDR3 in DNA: TGCGCCAGCAGTGAGGTGGGGGCGCAGACTGAAGCTTTCTTT.

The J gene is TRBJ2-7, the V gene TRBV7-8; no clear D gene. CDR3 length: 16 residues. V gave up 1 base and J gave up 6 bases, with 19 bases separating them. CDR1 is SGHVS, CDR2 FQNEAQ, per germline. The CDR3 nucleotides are TGTGCCAGCAGCTTAGTTACGGCCGCCCAGCCACTCGAGCAGTACTTC. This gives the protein CASSLVTAAQPLEQYF.

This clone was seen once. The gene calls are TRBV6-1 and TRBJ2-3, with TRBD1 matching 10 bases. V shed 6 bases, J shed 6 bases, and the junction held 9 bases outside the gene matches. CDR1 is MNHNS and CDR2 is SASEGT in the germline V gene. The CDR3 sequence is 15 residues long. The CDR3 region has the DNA TGTGCCAGCAGCCTCCCAGGGACAGGGGAGGATACGCAGTATTTT. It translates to CASSLPGTGEDTQYF.

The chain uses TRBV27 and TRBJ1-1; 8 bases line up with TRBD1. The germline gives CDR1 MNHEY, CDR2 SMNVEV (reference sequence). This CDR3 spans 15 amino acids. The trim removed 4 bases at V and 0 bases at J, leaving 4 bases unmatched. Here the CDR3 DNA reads TGTGCCAGCAGTTCAGGGGGCGGAATGAACACTGAAGCTTTCTTT. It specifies CASSSGGGMNTEAFF.